The rows below give T cell receptor beta chains drawn from one sample of a study of cytomegalovirus exposure and HLA in healthy donors. Here immunoSEQ multiplex PCR was the method, and the copy in TCRdb shows in-frame clones only, minus some. The sample lists more than 150,000 clones; 77% were seen once. Sequencing input: PBMCs. The receptors were sampled from a young man in good health and CMV-seronegative. Both conserved end residues are part of each CDR3. A D gene is named only where the DNA matches it firmly. Where a row states a size, it is once, few, many or the class of an expanded clone; other rows omit it.

TRBV4-2,TRBJ2-7,TRBD2,.,TGTGCCAGCAGCCACCCGCCGGGACTAGCGGGAGGGCCCTCCTCCTACGAGCAGTACTTC,CASSHPPGLAGGPSSYEQYF
TRBV5-4,TRBJ2-3,.,few,TGTGCCAGCAGCCCCGGGGGAAATGCAGATACGCAGTATTTT,CASSPGGNADTQYF
TRBV7-9,TRBJ1-2,TRBD1,.,TGTGCCAGCAGCTCCTACCAGGGGGCTCGTGGCTACACCTTC,CASSSYQGARGYTF
TRBV18,TRBJ2-5,.,.,TGTGCCAGCTCGCCTTCGCCGCAGGAGACCCAGTACTTC,CASSPSPQETQYF
TRBV5-6,TRBJ1-2,.,.,TGTGCCAGCAGCTTGGTTCCAGGGGTTATCTATGGCTACACCTTC,CASSLVPGVIYGYTF
TRBV9,TRBJ1-1,.,once,TGTGCCAGCAGCGGAACTAACACTGAAGCTTTCTTT,CASSGTNTEAFF
TRBV19,TRBJ2-6,TRBD1,.,TGTGCCAGTAGTATCTCGAGACAGGGGACCTCTGGGGCCAACGTCCTGACTTTC,CASSISRQGTSGANVLTF
TRBV25-1,TRBJ2-7,.,.,TGTGCCAGCAGTATGGACAGATCCCCCGAGCAGTACTTC,CASSMDRSPEQYF
TRBV6-5,TRBJ2-7,.,.,TGTGCCAGCAGTTACGGGACAACGGGGTACGAGCAGTACTTC,CASSYGTTGYEQYF
TRBV19,TRBJ2-7,TRBD1,.,TGTGCCAGTAGTATTCGGGACAGTGGAGACGAGCAGTACTTC,CASSIRDSGDEQYF
TRBV7-9,TRBJ2-5,.,once,TGTGCCAGCAGCTTCGAAGGGAGTGGGGAGACCCAGTACTTC,CASSFEGSGETQYF
TRBV15,TRBJ2-5,TRBD2,.,TGTGCCACGTCTCCCGGACTAGCGGCGTACCAAGAGACCCAGTACTTC,CATSPGLAAYQETQYF
TRBV15,TRBJ2-1,TRBD1,.,TGTGCCACCAGCTTTCCTAGTGAACCGGGACAGGGGGCGCTTTTTAACTACAATGAGCAGTTCTTC,CATSFPSEPGQGALFNYNEQFF
TRBV5-1,TRBJ1-2,TRBD1,.,TGCGCCAGCAGCTTGGGGGGGGGACAGGGCGACTATGGCTACACCTTC,CASSLGGGQGDYGYTF
TRBV25-1,TRBJ2-1,TRBD2,.,TGTGCCAGTCGACTAGCGGGGACCTACAATGAGCAGTTCTTC,CASRLAGTYNEQFF
TRBV5-6,TRBJ2-7,TRBD2,.,TGTGCCAGCAGCTTAGGACTAGCCCCCTACGAGCAGTACTTC,CASSLGLAPYEQYF
TRBV2,TRBJ2-1,.,.,TGTGCCAGCAGCACAGGAACGAGAGGTGGGGACAATGAGCAGTTCTTC,CASSTGTRGGDNEQFF
TRBV6-1,TRBJ2-7,.,.,TGTGCCAGCAGTCAGACCTACCCCCCGGGCGAGCAGTACTTC,CASSQTYPPGEQYF
TRBV6-1,TRBJ2-2,TRBD2,.,TGTGCCAGCAAGCTAGCGGGAGTGAGGACCGGGGAGCTGTTTTTT,CASKLAGVRTGELFF
TRBV6-5,TRBJ2-2,.,few,TGTGCCAGCAGTGACAGAACGAACACCGGGGAGCTGTTTTTT,CASSDRTNTGELFF
TRBV27,TRBJ2-7,.,.,TGTGCCAGCACCCCGTCGGGGGTTAGTCACGAGCAGTACTTC,CASTPSGVSHEQYF
TRBV7-3,TRBJ2-1,.,.,TGTGCCAGCAGCCCTAGCCCCCTCAGTTATGAGCAGTTCTTC,CASSPSPLSYEQFF
TRBV2,TRBJ2-5,.,.,TGTGCCAGCAGTGAAGCCGGGGTTCAAGAGACCCAGTACTTC,CASSEAGVQETQYF
TRBV30,TRBJ2-5,.,.,TGTGCCTGGAGTGTGGTTAGTATTGAGCAGTACTTC,CAWSVVSIEQYF
TRBV19,TRBJ2-5,TRBD1,.,TGTGCCAGTAGTCCGACAGGGGTCGGAGAGACCCAGTACTTC,CASSPTGVGETQYF
TRBV6-1,TRBJ2-7,.,.,TGTGCCAGCAGTGAGGTTCACAGGGTCTACGAGCAGTACTTC,CASSEVHRVYEQYF
TRBV7-2,TRBJ1-2,.,few,TGTGCCAGCAGCCTGAAAATTGGGGAGAACTATGGCTACACCTTC,CASSLKIGENYGYTF
TRBV9,TRBJ2-5,.,.,TGTGCCAGCAGCCTAGAACCGGGACATAAGACCCAGTACTTC,CASSLEPGHKTQYF